This passage covers 6 T cell receptor beta chains from one sample sequenced in a study of CD8 T cells in ankylosing spondylitis. TCRdb redid the calling of the 5' RACE reads with MiXCR, one entry per CDR3 protein. Here the sample spans about 360,000 distinct CDR3 sequences, under 15% being singletons. The sample consisted of blood, either unsorted or a sorted T cell fraction (not recorded which). These receptors were obtained from a male donor with ankylosing spondylitis or in good health (not recorded which).

This clonotype was seen a few times. The chain recombines TRBV3-1 with TRBJ1-2, with 11 bases identical to TRBD1. J gave up 4 bases and V 4 bases, and 5 bases lay outside the gene matches. Germline assignment: CDR1 LGHDT and CDR2 YNNKEL (reference sequence). The CDR3 is 15 residues long. The CDR3 protein is CASSRRTGGGYGYTF. The CDR3 DNA reads as TGTGCCAGCAGCCGAAGGACAGGGGGCGGCTATGGCTACACCTTC.

The chain combines TRBV6-1 with TRBJ1-2; D gene unclear. The V gene lost 6 bases and the J gene lost 0 bases, with 17 bases spanning the gap. CDR1 is MNHNS, CDR2 SASEGT, per germline. This CDR3 has 16 amino acids. CDR3 sequence (DNA): TGTGCCAGCAGCCCCCAGGTGGGCTCCTCTAACTATGGCTACACCTTC. It encodes CASSPQVGSSNYGYTF.

The chain combines TRBV5-1 with TRBJ2-5; no clear D. Germline V gives CDR1 SGHRS, CDR2 YFSETQ. The length of the CDR3 is 15 residues. The V end lost 0 bases, the J end lost 4 bases, and 13 bases lay between the germline ends. CDR3 in amino acids: CASSLAATTGETQYF. The CDR3 coding sequence is TGCGCCAGCAGCTTGGCGGCTACGACGGGAGAGACCCAGTACTTC.

This rearrangement joins TRBV18 to TRBJ1-2; D perhaps matches TRBD1 (5 bases). V was clipped by 6 bases and J by 5 bases, with 16 bases between them. Germline CDR1 reads KGHSH; CDR2 reads LQKENI. The CDR3 has 14 amino acids. CDR3 nucleotide sequence: TGTGCCAGCTCGGGGGGAGATCTGTTATATGGCTACACCTTC. It specifies CASSGGDLLYGYTF.

This clonotype was observed a few times. V gene TRBV5-1 combines with J gene TRBJ2-3; the match to TRBD2 covers 7 bases. The ends lost 3 bases at V and 2 bases at J; junction bases unmatched: 6. Germline CDR1 SGHRS, CDR2 YFSETQ. The CDR3 spans 15 residues. CDR3 sequence reads: CASSSSGLLTDTQYF. The CDR3 nucleotides are TGCGCCAGCAGCTCCTCGGGACTACTCACAGATACGCAGTATTTT. Using reference TRBV5-1 and TRBJ2-3 for the parts outside the CDR3, the full variable domain is KAGVTQTPRYLIKTRGQQVTLSCSPISGHRSVSWYQQTPGQGLQFLFEYFSETQRNKGNFPGRFSGRQFSNSRSEMNVSTLELGDSALYLCASSSSGLLTDTQYFGPGTRLTVL.

Only a few counts were recorded for this clonotype. This chain uses TRBV12-3 or TRBV12-4 with TRBJ1-1; the D is unclear. V lost 4 bases, J lost 5 bases, and 11 bases lay in between. This CDR3 spans 13 amino acids. The CDR3 loop reads CASSSDHRTEAFF. The CDR3 DNA reads TGTGCCAGCAGTTCCGACCATCGAACTGAAGCTTTCTTT.